A single sample is the source of the 8 T cell receptor beta chains below, sequenced in a study of cytomegalovirus exposure and HLA in healthy donors. With 60 Vbeta and 13 Jbeta primers, the PCR was carried out. Measured with immunoSEQ multiplex PCR; TCRdb has only the in-frame clones, and not every one. The repertoire holds some 56,000 clones, with roughly 80% as singletons. The sample taken for sequencing was PBMCs. These receptors were obtained from a woman aged 40 to 50 in good health and CMV-seronegative.

The CDR3 protein is CASSLTEPYNEQFF. The DNA for the CDR3 is TGTGCCAGCAGCTTAACAGAACCCTACAATGAGCAGTTCTTC. This chain uses TRBV7-2 with TRBJ2-1; D remains unclear. The CDR3 totals 14 residues. Per germline, CDR1 SGHTA and CDR2 FQGNSA. V was shortened by 2 bases and J by 2 bases, with 7 bases between the two germline ends.

This chain uses TRBV19 with TRBJ1-2; D may be TRBD1 (5 bases). Germline assignment: CDR1 LNHDA and CDR2 SQIVND (reference sequence). The CDR3 is made up of 13 amino acids. Trimming took off 8 bases at V and 4 bases at J, with 14 bases between the two ends. This CDR3 reads CASSGSDRYGYTF. CDR3 in DNA: TGTGCCAGTTCAGGGTCGGATCGCTATGGCTACACCTTC.

The sample holds a few counts of this clone. The chain links TRBV6-4 to TRBJ2-6; tentatively, D is TRBD2 (6 bases). CDR1 and CDR2 (germline): MRHNA, SNTAGT. The CDR3 consists of 17 residues. Trimming cost V 2 bases and J 3 bases, with 14 bases left between them. In nucleotides, the CDR3 is TGTGCCAGCAGTGACAGGCACCCGGGGGATGGGGCCAACGTCCTGACTTTC. Residues: CASSDRHPGDGANVLTF.

This rearrangement joins TRBV19 to TRBJ2-1; 9 bases fit TRBD1. This CDR3 comprises 16 residues. V dropped 5 bases and J dropped 1; count of bases not matched to a gene: 6. The germline V gene encodes CDR1 LNHDA and CDR2 SQIVND (reference sequence). The CDR3 loop reads CASSGRQGESYNEQFF. CDR3 DNA sequence: TGTGCCAGTAGTGGACGACAGGGGGAATCCTACAATGAGCAGTTCTTC.

This clone was seen a handful of times. The V gene is TRBV5-6, the J gene TRBJ2-1; weak D call: TRBD2 (5 bases). The CDR3 consists of 14 residues. Trimming removed 4 bases from V and 7 bases from J, with 15 bases in between. Germline-derived CDR1 and CDR2 are SGHDT and YYEEEE. CDR3: CASSAGSRANEQFF. In DNA form, the CDR3 reads TGTGCCAGCAGCGCCGGGTCGAGGGCAAATGAGCAGTTCTTC.

This clone was found a few times. This sequence joins TRBV6-4 and TRBJ2-1; 11 bases agree with TRBD2. Germline V CDR1 and CDR2: MRHNA, SNTAGT. The CDR3 has 15 residues. V lost 2 bases to trimming and J lost 3 bases; unmatched junction nucleotides: 0. The CDR3 DNA reads as TGTGCCAGCAGTGACGGACTAGCGGGCTACAATGAGCAGTTCTTC. As protein: CASSDGLAGYNEQFF.

The rearrangement links TRBV11-2 to TRBJ2-7; D gene unclear. The germline V and J ends were trimmed by 4 bases and 1 base, with 17 bases remaining between them. Germline V gene data show CDR1 as SGHAT and CDR2 as FQNNGV. This CDR3 contains 16 residues. CDR3 nucleotides: TGTGCCAGCAGCTCTCTAAAATCAGGTCATTCCTACGAGCAGTACTTC. As protein: CASSSLKSGHSYEQYF.

The V gene is TRBV28, the J gene TRBJ2-1; 9 positions match TRBD2. The CDR3 is 15 amino acids. J lost 7 bases, V lost 2 bases, and 6 bases had no gene match. Germline-derived CDR1 and CDR2 are MDHEN and SYDVKM. The CDR3 bases are TGTGCCAGCAGTTTAGTAGCGGGAGTTTCGAATGAGCAGTTCTTC. Its translation: CASSLVAGVSNEQFF.